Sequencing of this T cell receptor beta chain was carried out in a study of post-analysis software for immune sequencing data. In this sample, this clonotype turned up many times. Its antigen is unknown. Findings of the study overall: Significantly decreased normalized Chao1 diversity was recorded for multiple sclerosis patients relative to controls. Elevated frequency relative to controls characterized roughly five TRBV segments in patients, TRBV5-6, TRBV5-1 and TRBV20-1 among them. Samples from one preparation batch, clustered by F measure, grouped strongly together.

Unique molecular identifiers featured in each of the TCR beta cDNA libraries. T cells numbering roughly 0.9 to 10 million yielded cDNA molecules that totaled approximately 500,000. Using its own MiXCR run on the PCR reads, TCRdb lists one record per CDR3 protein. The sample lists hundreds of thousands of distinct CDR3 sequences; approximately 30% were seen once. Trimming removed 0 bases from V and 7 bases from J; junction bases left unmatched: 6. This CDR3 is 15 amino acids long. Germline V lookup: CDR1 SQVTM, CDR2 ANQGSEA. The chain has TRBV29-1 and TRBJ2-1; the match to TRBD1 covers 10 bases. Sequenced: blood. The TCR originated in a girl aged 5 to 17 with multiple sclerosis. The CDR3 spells CSVEDPGQGRNEQFF. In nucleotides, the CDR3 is TGCAGCGTTGAAGATCCGGGACAGGGGAGAAATGAGCAGTTCTTC.